One and the same sample provided the 3 T cell receptor beta chains below, sequenced in a study of blood T cell repertoires in COVID-19. Clones were sequenced by immunoSEQ multiplex PCR, and TCRdb holds only the in-frame ones, with some missing. Among more than 200,000 clones listed, about 86% were seen once. Sequencing used peripheral blood. The receptors here all came from a man aged 50 or older with active or convalescent COVID-19.

The V gene is TRBV6-5, the J gene TRBJ2-7, with D perhaps TRBD1 (6 bases). The CDR3 length is 13 residues. Germline assignment: CDR1 MNHEY and CDR2 SVGAGI. The germline V and J ends were trimmed by 6 bases and 4 bases, with 13 bases remaining between them. The CDR3 spells CASRLTGSYEQYF. The CDR3 coding sequence is TGTGCCAGCAGATTGACAGGTTCGTACGAGCAGTACTTC.

The CDR3 sequence: CASSLGLRSVSEQYF. CDR3 sequence (DNA): TGTGCCAGCAGCTTAGGGTTACGGTCCGTCTCCGAGCAGTACTTC. This chain uses TRBV7-6 with TRBJ2-7; D is unclear. V lost 1 base and J lost 6, with 16 bases in between. CDR1 is SGHVS, CDR2 FNYEAQ, per germline. The CDR3 covers 15 residues. Supplemented by reference TRBV7-6 and TRBJ2-7, the full variable domain reads GAGVSQSPRYKVTKRGQDVALRCDPISGHVSLYWYRQALGQGPEFLTYFNYEAQQDKSGLPNDRFSAERPEGSISTLTIQRTEQRDSAMYRCASSLGLRSVSEQYFGPGTRLTVT.

The J gene is TRBJ2-2, the V gene TRBV19, with 8 bases fitting TRBD1. J gave up 5 bases and V 7 bases, and 6 bases lay outside the gene matches. Germline CDR1 reads LNHDA; CDR2 reads SQIVND (reference sequence). This CDR3 comprises 14 residues. CDR3 sequence reads: CASIQGAGTGELFF. The CDR3 DNA follows: TGTGCCAGTATTCAGGGGGCGGGAACCGGGGAGCTGTTTTTT.